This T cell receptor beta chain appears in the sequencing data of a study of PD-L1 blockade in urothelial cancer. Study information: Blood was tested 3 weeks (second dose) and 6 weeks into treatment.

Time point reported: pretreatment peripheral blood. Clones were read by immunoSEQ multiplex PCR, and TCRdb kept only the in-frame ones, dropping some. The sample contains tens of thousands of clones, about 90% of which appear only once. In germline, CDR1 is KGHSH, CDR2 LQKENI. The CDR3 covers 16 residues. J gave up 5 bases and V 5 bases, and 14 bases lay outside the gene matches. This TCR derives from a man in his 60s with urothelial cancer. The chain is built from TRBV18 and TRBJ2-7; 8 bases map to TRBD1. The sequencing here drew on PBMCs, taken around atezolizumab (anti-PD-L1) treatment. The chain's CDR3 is CASSDQGSRGQDEQYF. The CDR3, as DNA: TGTGCCAGCTCAGACCAAGGGAGCAGGGGACAGGACGAGCAGTACTTC.